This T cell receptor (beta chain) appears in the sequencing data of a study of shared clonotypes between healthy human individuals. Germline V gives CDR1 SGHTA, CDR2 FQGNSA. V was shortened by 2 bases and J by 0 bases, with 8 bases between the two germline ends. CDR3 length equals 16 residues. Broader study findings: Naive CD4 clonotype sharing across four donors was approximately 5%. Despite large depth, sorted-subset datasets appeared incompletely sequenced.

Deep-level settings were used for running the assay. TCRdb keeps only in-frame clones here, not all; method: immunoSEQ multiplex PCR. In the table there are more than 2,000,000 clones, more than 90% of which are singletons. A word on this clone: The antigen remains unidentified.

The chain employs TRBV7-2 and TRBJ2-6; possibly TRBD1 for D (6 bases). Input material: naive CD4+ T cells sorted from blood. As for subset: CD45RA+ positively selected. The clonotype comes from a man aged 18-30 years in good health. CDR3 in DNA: TGTGCCAGCAGCTTAACAGGGCGCTCTGGGGCCAACGTCCTGACTTTC. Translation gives CASSLTGRSGANVLTF.